One TCR beta chain is described in this entry. The target antigen is unknown. The CDR3 extends over 16 amino acids. Germline CDR1 MNHEY, CDR2 SMNVEV (reference sequence). Unmatched junction bases numbered 6, after V lost 3 bases and J lost 4 bases. The sample belongs to a study of identical twins. Whole-study results and caveats: Memory repertoires lacked the insertion deficit that abundant cord blood beta clonotypes showed.

MiXCR was run by TCRdb on the 5' RACE reads, yielding one entry per CDR3 protein. Of 350,000 or so distinct CDR3 sequences listed, approximately 10% are singletons. This sequence originates from a woman in her fifties or sixties in good health. This chain uses TRBV27 with TRBJ2-2; 9 positions match TRBD2. Sequencing input: naive T cells sorted from blood. The CDR3 bases are TGTGCCAGCAGTTTTTTAGCGGGAGCGAGCACCGGGGAGCTGTTTTTT. This gives the protein CASSFLAGASTGELFF.